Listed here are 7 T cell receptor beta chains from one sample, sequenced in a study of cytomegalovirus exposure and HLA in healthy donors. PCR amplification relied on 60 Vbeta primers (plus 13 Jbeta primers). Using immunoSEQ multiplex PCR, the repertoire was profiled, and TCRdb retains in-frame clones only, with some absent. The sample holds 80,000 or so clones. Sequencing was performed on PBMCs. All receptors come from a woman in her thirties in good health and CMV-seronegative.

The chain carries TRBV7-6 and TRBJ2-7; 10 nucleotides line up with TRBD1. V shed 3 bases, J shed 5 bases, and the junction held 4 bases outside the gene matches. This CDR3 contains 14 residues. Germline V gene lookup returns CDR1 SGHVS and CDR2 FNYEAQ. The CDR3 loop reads CASSLGQGFDEQYF. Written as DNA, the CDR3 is TGTGCCAGCAGCTTGGGACAGGGGTTCGACGAGCAGTACTTC. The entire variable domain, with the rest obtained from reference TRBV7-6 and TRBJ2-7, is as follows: GAGVSQSPRYKVTKRGQDVALRCDPISGHVSLYWYRQALGQGPEFLTYFNYEAQQDKSGLPNDRFSAERPEGSISTLTIQRTEQRDSAMYRCASSLGQGFDEQYFGPGTRLTVT.

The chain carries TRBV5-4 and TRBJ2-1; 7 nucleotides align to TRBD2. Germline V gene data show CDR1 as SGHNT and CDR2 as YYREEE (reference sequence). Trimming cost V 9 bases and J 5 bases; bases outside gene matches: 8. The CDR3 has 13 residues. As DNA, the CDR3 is TGTGCCACCCGCGAGCGGGGAAACAATGAGCAGTTCTTC. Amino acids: CATRERGNNEQFF.

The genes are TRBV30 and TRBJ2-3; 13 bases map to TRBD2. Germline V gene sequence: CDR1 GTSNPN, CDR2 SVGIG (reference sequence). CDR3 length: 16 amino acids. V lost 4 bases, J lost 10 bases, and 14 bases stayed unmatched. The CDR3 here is CAWNGGSGLAGEPQYF. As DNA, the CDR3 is TGTGCCTGGAATGGGGGAAGCGGACTAGCGGGGGAACCGCAGTATTTT. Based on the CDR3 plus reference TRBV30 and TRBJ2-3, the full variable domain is SQTIHQWPATLVQPVGSPLSLECTVEGTSNPNLYWYRQAAGRGLQLLFYSVGIGQISSEVPQNLSASRPQDRQFILSSKKLLLSDSGFYLCAWNGGSGLAGEPQYFGPGTRLTVL.

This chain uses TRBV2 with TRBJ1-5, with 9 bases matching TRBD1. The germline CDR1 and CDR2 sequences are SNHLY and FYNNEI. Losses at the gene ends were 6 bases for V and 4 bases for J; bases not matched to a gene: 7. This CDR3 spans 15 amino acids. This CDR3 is CASSPPGQGNQPQHF. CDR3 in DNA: TGTGCCAGCAGCCCCCCGGGACAGGGAAATCAGCCCCAGCATTTT.

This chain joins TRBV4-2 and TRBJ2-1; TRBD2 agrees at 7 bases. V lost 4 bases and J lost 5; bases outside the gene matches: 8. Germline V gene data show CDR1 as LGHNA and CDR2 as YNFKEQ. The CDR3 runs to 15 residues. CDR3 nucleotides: TGTGCCAGCAGCCTAAGGGCTAGCGGAAACAATGAGCAGTTCTTC. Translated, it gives CASSLRASGNNEQFF.

In nucleotides, the CDR3 is TGTGCCAGTAGTATGAGGACAGGGCAGGGCACCGGGGAGCTGTTTTTT. It codes for CASSMRTGQGTGELFF. The chain has TRBV19 and TRBJ2-2; TRBD1 agrees at 8 bases. The CDR3 loop spans 16 amino acids. The V gene's germline CDR1 is LNHDA and CDR2 SQIVND (reference sequence). V shed 3 bases and J 4 bases; nucleotides not matched to a gene: 7.

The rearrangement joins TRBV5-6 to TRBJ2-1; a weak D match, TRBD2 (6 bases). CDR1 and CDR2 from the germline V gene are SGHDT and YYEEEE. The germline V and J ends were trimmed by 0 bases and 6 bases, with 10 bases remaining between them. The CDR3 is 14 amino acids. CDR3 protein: CASSLVDGSNEQFF. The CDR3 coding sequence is TGTGCCAGCAGCTTGGTGGACGGGAGCAATGAGCAGTTCTTC.